These T cell receptor beta chains were read from a single sample in a study of T cells in Graves' hyperthyroidism and ophthalmopathy. TCRdb reprocessed the multiplex PCR reads with MiXCR, giving one entry per CDR3 protein. The sample yields under 400,000 distinct CDR3 sequences, roughly 20% seen once. Sequencing input: blood. The receptor source for this set is a woman between 40 and 55 years old with Graves' ophthalmopathy. Both conserved end residues are part of each CDR3. D genes are given only for firm matches. Clone sizes are given selectively: once, few, many, or a class where the clone is expanded.

j_call clone_size v_call d_call cdr3_aa cdr3_nt
TRBJ2-5 NA TRBV5-1 NA CASILVSETQYF TGCGCCAGCATCCTGGTTTCGGAGACCCAGTACTTC
TRBJ2-7 many TRBV13 NA CASSLGQTLYEQYF TGTGCCAGCAGCTTAGGCCAAACCCTCTACGAGCAGTACTTC
TRBJ1-2 many TRBV18 NA CASSSTRVDYGYTF TGTGCCAGCTCAAGTACTAGGGTTGACTATGGCTACACCTTC
TRBJ2-7 many TRBV25-1 NA CASGAQFPYF TGTGCCAGCGGCGCACAGTTTCCGTACTTC
TRBJ2-7 many TRBV10-2 NA CASSESVVAKSYEQYF TGCGCCAGCAGTGAGTCTGTGGTGGCCAAGAGCTACGAGCAGTACTTC
TRBJ1-1 many TRBV24-1 NA CATSDVGTEAFF TGTGCCACCAGTGACGTAGGCACTGAAGCTTTCTTT
TRBJ2-7 many TRBV27 NA CASSLRGAYEQYF TGTGCCAGCAGTTTAAGGGGCGCCTACGAGCAGTACTTC
TRBJ2-7 many TRBV4-1 TRBD2 CASSQVIGGRSHEQYF TGCGCCAGCAGCCAAGTCATTGGCGGGAGATCCCACGAGCAGTACTTC
TRBJ2-7 many TRBV27 NA CASSQAYPQYEQYF TGTGCCAGCAGTCAGGCCTACCCTCAATACGAGCAGTACTTC
TRBJ2-7 many TRBV4-1 NA CASSQGGAPSYEQYF TGCGCCAGCAGCCAAGGGGGGGCACCTTCCTACGAGCAGTACTTC
TRBJ1-2 NA TRBV7-9 NA CASSLDSVANYGYTF TGTGCCAGCAGCCTGGACAGTGTGGCTAACTATGGCTACACCTTC
TRBJ2-7 many TRBV11-2 NA CASSLVRGAREQYF TGTGCCAGCAGCTTAGTGAGGGGGGCGCGGGAGCAGTACTTC
TRBJ2-7 many TRBV7-9 NA CASSLSVVVAFEQYF TGTGCCAGCAGCTTATCGGTTGTGGTAGCTTTCGAGCAGTACTTC
TRBJ1-2 many TRBV9 NA CASSPDALGVASF TGTGCCAGCAGCCCGGACGCGTTAGGGGTGGCCTCCTTC
TRBJ1-1 many TRBV6-2/TRBV6-3 NA CASNRAGSGNTEAFF TGTGCCAGCAACAGGGCTGGGTCAGGGAACACTGAAGCTTTCTTT
TRBJ1-2 many TRBV12-3/TRBV12-4 NA CASSYEYPDGYTF TGTGCCAGCAGTTATGAATATCCTGATGGCTACACCTTC
TRBJ1-5 many TRBV15 NA CATSRDPQGNQPQHF TGTGCCACCAGCAGAGATCCTCAGGGGAATCAGCCCCAGCATTTT
TRBJ1-5 many TRBV6-1 TRBD1 CASSVDRGVQPQHF TGTGCCAGCAGCGTCGACAGGGGGGTTCAGCCCCAGCATTTT
TRBJ1-5 NA TRBV6-5 NA CASSSTTSNQPQHF TGTGCCAGCAGTTCCACCACTAGCAATCAGCCCCAGCATTTT
TRBJ2-5 many TRBV28 NA CASSFFQGLGETQYF TGTGCCAGCAGTTTTTTCCAGGGGTTAGGGGAGACCCAGTACTTC
TRBJ2-3 many TRBV11-1 TRBD1 CASSLGDRERDTQYF TGTGCCAGCAGCCTGGGGGACAGGGAACGGGATACGCAGTATTTT
TRBJ2-7 NA TRBV6-2/TRBV6-3 NA CASSYSSREAFRDEQYF TGTGCCAGCAGTTACTCAAGCAGGGAAGCCTTTAGGGACGAGCAGTACTTC
TRBJ1-2 many TRBV20-1 NA CSAWNTYGYTF TGCAGTGCTTGGAACACCTATGGCTACACCTTC
TRBJ2-7 many TRBV7-2 NA CASSLKTDSYEQYF TGTGCCAGCAGCTTAAAGACTGACTCCTACGAGCAGTACTTC
TRBJ2-2 NA TRBV6-2/TRBV6-3 NA CASRLIGSTGELFF TGTGCCAGCAGACTAATCGGTAGCACCGGGGAGCTGTTTTTT
TRBJ1-1 many TRBV9 NA CASSSRVGGTEAFF TGTGCCAGCAGCTCACGGGTGGGGGGCACTGAAGCTTTCTTT
TRBJ1-1 few TRBV5-1 NA CASSSTGAVGTEAFF TGCGCCAGCAGCTCAACCGGGGCGGTGGGCACTGAAGCTTTCTTT
TRBJ1-5 once TRBV15 NA CATSRRSDQPQHF TGTGCCACCAGCCGAAGAAGCGATCAGCCCCAGCATTTT
TRBJ1-2 NA TRBV12-3/TRBV12-4 NA CASSPIGAAGYTF TGTGCCAGCAGTCCCATTGGGGCAGCCGGCTACACCTTC
TRBJ1-1 many TRBV5-1 NA CASSLVDPGREAFF TGCGCCAGCAGCTTGGTGGATCCCGGGCGCGAAGCTTTCTTT
TRBJ2-2 many TRBV20-1 NA CSAKTSGELFF TGCAGTGCTAAGACTAGCGGGGAGCTGTTTTTT
TRBJ1-1 many TRBV10-3 NA CASRDPAPAMNTEAFF TGTGCCTCCAGAGACCCGGCCCCGGCTATGAACACTGAAGCTTTCTTT
TRBJ2-5 many TRBV28 NA CASGDARLETQYF TGTGCCAGTGGGGATGCTAGGTTAGAGACCCAGTACTTC
TRBJ1-2 NA TRBV20-1 TRBD1 CSVKRGQGNYGYTF TGCAGTGTCAAGCGTGGACAGGGCAACTATGGCTACACCTTC
TRBJ1-5 many TRBV12-3/TRBV12-4 TRBD1 CASSLGTGGGSQPQHF TGTGCCAGCAGTTTAGGGACAGGGGGCGGATCTCAGCCCCAGCATTTT
TRBJ2-5 many TRBV12-3/TRBV12-4 TRBD2 CASSLGGGRGETQYF TGTGCCAGCAGTTTAGGCGGGGGGCGCGGGGAGACCCAGTACTTC
TRBJ2-7 NA TRBV28 TRBD2 CASSMGLAGEKAYEQYF TGTGCCAGCAGTATGGGACTAGCGGGAGAGAAGGCCTACGAGCAGTACTTC
TRBJ2-7 NA TRBV28 TRBD2 CASSRLARSYEQYF TGTGCCAGCAGTCGACTAGCGCGGTCCTACGAGCAGTACTTC